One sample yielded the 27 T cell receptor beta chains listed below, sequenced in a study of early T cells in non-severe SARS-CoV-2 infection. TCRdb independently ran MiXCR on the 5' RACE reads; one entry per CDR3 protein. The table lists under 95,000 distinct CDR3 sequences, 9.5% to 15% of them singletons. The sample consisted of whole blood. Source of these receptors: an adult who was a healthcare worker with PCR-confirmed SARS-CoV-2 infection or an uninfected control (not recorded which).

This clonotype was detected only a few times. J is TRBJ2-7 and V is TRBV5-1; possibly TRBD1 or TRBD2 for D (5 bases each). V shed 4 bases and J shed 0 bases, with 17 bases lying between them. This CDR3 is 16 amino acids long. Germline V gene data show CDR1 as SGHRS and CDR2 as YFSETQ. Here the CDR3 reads CASSPLRDQNSYEQYF. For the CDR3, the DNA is TGCGCCAGCAGCCCACTCCGGGACCAAAACTCCTACGAGCAGTACTTC.

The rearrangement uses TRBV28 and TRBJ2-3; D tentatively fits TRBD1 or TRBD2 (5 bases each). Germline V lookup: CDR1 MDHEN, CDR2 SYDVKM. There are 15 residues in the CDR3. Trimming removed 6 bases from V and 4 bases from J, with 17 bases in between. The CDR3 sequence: CASSSLGEAADTQYF. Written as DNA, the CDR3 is TGTGCCAGCAGCTCATTGGGGGAAGCAGCAGATACGCAGTATTTT.

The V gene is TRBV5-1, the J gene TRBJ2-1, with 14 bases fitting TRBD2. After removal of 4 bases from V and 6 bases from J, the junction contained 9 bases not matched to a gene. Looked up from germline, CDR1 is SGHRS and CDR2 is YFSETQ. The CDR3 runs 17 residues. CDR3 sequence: CASSRTSGRTLSNEQFF. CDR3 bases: TGCGCCAGCAGCCGGACTAGCGGGAGGACTCTTAGCAATGAGCAGTTCTTC.

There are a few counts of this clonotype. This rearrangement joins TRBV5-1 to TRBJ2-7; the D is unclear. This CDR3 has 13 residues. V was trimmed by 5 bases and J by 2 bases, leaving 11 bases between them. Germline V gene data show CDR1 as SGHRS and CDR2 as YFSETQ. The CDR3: CASSLTSTYEQYF. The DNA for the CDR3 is TGCGCCAGCAGTCTGACAAGTACCTACGAGCAGTACTTC.

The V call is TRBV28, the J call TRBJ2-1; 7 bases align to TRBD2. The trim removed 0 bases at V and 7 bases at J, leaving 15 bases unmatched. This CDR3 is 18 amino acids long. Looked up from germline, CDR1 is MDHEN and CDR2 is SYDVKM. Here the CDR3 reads CASSLWGIVGGSGNEQFF. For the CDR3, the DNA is TGTGCCAGCAGTTTATGGGGTATAGTGGGCGGGAGTGGGAATGAGCAGTTCTTC.

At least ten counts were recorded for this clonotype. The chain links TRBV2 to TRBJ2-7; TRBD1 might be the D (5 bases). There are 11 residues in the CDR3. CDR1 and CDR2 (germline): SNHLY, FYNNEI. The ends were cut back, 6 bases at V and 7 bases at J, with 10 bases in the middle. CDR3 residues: CASRLGREQYF. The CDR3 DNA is TGTGCCAGCAGATTGGGGCGAGAGCAGTACTTC.

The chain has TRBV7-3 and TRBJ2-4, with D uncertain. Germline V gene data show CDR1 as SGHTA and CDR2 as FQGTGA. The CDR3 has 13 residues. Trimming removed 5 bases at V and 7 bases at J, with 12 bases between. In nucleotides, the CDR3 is TGTGCCAGCAGCGTCGGACCCTTGAACATTCAGTACTTC. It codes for CASSVGPLNIQYF.

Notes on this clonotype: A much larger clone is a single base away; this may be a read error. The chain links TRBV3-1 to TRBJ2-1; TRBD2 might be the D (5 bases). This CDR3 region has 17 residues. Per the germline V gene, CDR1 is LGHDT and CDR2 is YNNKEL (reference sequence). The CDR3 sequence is CASSQEGSGRSYNQQFF. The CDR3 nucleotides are TGTGCCAGCAGCCAAGAGGGGAGCGGTCGTTCCTACAATCAGCAGTTCTTC.

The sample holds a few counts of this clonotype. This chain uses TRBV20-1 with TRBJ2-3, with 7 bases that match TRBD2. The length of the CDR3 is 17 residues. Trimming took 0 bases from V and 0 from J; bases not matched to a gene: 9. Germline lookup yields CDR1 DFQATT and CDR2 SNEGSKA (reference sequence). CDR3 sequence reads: CSARDFRGSFSTDTQYF. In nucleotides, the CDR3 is TGCAGTGCTAGAGATTTCCGCGGGAGTTTTAGCACAGATACGCAGTATTTT.

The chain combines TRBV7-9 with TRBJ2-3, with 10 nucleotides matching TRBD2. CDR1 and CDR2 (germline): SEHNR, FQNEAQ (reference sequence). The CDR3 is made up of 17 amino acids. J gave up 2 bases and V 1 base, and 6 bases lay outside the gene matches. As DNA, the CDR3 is TGTGCCAGCAGCTTAGGGCTAGCGGGAGCCCTCACAGATACGCAGTATTTT. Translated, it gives CASSLGLAGALTDTQYF.

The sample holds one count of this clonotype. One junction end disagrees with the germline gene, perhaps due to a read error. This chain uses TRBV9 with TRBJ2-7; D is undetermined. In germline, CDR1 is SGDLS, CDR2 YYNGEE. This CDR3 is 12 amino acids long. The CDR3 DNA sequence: TGTACCAGCAGCGTAAACGGGTACGAGCAGTACTTC. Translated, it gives CTSSVNGYEQYF.

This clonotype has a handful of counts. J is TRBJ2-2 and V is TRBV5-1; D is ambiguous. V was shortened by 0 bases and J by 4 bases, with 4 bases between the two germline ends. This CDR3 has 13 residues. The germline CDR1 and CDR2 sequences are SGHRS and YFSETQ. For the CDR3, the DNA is TGCGCCAGCAGCTTGGGGGTCACCGGGGAGCTGTTTTTT. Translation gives CASSLGVTGELFF.

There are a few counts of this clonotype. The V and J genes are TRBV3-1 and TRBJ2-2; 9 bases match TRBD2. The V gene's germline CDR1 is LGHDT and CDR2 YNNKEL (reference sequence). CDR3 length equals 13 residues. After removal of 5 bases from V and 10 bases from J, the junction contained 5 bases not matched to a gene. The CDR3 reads CASSFSGSEELFF. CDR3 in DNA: TGTGCCAGCAGCTTTAGCGGGAGCGAGGAGCTGTTTTTT.

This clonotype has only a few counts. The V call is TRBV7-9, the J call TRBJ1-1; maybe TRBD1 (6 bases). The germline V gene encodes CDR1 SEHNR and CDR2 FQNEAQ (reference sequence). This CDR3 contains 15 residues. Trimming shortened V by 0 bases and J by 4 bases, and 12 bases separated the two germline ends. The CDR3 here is CASSLASGAGTEAFF. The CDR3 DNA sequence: TGTGCCAGCAGCTTAGCGTCAGGGGCAGGCACTGAAGCTTTCTTT.

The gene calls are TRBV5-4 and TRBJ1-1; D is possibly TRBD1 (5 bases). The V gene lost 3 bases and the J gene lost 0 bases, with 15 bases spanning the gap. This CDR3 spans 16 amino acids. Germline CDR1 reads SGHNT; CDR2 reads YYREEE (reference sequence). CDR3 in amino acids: CASSSTVEEVNTEAFF. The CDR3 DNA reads TGTGCCAGCAGCTCGACAGTGGAGGAGGTGAACACTGAAGCTTTCTTT. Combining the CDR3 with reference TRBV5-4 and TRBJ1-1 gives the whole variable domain ETGVTQSPTHLIKTRGQQVTLRCSSQSGHNTVSWYQQALGQGPQFIFQYYREEENGRGNFPPRFSGLQFPNYSSELNVNALELDDSALYLCASSSTVEEVNTEAFFGQGTRLTVV.

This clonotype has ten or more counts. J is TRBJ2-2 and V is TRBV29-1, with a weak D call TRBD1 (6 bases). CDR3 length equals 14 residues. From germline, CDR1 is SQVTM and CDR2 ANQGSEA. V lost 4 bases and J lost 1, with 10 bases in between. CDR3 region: CSVGQGRNTGELFF. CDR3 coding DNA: TGCAGCGTTGGGCAGGGGAGGAACACCGGGGAGCTGTTTTTT.

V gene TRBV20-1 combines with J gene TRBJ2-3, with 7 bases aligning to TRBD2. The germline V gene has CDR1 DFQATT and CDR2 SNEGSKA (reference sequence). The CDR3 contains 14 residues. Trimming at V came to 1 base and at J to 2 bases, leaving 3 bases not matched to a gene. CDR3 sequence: CSARGAGVTDTQYF. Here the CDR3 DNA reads TGCAGTGCTAGAGGGGCGGGGGTCACAGATACGCAGTATTTT.

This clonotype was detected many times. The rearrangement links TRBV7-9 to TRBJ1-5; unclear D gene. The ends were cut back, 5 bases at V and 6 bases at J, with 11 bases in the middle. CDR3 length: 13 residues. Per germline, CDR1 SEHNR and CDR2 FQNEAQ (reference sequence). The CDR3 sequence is CASSPARGQPQHF. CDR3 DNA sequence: TGTGCCAGCAGCCCCGCGCGGGGTCAGCCCCAGCATTTT.

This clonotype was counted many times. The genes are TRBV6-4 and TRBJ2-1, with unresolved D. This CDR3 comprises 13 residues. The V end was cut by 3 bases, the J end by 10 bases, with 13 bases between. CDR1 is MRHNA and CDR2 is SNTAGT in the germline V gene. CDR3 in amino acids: CASSDGQPGEQFF. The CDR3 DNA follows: TGTGCCAGCAGTGATGGGCAGCCCGGAGAGCAGTTCTTC.

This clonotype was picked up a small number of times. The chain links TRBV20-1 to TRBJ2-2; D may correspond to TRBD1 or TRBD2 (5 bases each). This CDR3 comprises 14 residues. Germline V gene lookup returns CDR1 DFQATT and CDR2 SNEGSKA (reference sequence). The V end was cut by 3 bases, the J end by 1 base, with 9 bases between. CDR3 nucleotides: TGCAGTGCTAGCCGGGACCTGAACACCGGGGAGCTGTTTTTT. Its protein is CSASRDLNTGELFF.

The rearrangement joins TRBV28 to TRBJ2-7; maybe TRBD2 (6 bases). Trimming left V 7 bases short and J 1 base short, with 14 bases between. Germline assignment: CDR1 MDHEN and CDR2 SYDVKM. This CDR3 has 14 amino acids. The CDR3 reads CASKGRAGSYEQYF. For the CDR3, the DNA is TGTGCCAGCAAGGGTCGGGCGGGATCCTACGAGCAGTACTTC.

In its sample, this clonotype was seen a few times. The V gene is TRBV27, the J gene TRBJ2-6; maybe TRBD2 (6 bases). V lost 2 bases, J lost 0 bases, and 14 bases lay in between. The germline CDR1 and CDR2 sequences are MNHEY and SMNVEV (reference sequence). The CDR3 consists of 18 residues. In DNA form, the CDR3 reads TGTGCCAGCAGTTTACAGGGACTTCTACACTCTGGGGCCAACGTCCTGACTTTC. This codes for CASSLQGLLHSGANVLTF.

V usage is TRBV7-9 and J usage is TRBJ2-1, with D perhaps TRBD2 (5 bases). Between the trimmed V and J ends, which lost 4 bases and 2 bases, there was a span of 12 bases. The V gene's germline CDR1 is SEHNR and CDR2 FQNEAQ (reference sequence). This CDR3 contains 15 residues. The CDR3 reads CASSSLSVPYNEQFF. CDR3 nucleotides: TGTGCCAGCAGCTCTCTTAGCGTCCCCTACAATGAGCAGTTCTTC.

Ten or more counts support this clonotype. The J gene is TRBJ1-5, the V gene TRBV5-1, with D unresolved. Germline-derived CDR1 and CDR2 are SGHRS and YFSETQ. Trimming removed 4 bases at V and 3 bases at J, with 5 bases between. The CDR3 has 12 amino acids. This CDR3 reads CASSPDNQPQHF. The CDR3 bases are TGCGCCAGCAGCCCAGACAATCAGCCCCAGCATTTT.

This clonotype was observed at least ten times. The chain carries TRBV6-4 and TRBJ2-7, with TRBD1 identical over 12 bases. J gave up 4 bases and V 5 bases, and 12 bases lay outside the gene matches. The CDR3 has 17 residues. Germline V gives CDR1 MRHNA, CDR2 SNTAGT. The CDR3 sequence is CASSRPGTGGAEYEQYF. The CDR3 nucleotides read TGTGCCAGCAGTCGTCCCGGGACAGGGGGCGCGGAATACGAGCAGTACTTC.

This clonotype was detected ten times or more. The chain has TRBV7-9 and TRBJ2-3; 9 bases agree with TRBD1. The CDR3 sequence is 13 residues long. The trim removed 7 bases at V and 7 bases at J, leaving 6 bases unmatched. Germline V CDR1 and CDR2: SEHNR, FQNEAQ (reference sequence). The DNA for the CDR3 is TGTGCCAGCAATACAGGGGGCAGGAATACGCAGTATTTT. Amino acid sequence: CASNTGGRNTQYF.

The CDR3 coding sequence is TGTGCCAGCAGAGCAACCTACGAGCAGTACTTC. As protein: CASRATYEQYF. J is TRBJ2-7 and V is TRBV28; no firm D call. The V gene lost 6 bases and the J gene lost 2 bases, with 5 bases spanning the gap. Germline CDR1 and CDR2: MDHEN and SYDVKM. The CDR3 spans 11 residues. Together with reference TRBV28 and TRBJ2-7, the CDR3 gives the full variable domain: DVKVTQSSRYLVKRTGEKVFLECVQDMDHENMFWYRQDPGLGLRLIYFSYDVKMKEKGDIPEGYSVSREKKERFSLILESASTNQTSMYLCASRATYEQYFGPGTRLTVT.